This T cell receptor beta chain was retrieved from a study of control samples from healthy donors and cancer patients. Some clones are missing from TCRdb's copy, which holds only in-frame ones; the method was immunoSEQ multiplex PCR. This table has tens of thousands of clones, 88% appearing once. The sequenced sample was blood. This TCR was recovered from a woman aged 70-85 years in good health.

CDR3 coding DNA: TGTGCCAGCAGCGGGGTCGGACAGGGGGCGCGGGGCTACACCTTC. Protein: CASSGVGQGARGYTF. The chain carries TRBV5-5 and TRBJ1-2, with 11 bases fitting TRBD1. With 4 bases clipped from V and 8 bases from J, the junction kept 10 bases outside the gene matches. Germline CDR1 SGHKS, CDR2 YYEKEE (reference sequence). This CDR3 comprises 15 residues.